This T cell receptor beta chain derives from a study of blood T cell repertoires in COVID-19 (dated by TCRdb to the early 2020s). Background for the entire study: Samples covering the acute and convalescent phases of COVID-19 were provided by collaborators in the United States, Italy and Spain. The material from the prospective study consisted of cDNA or gDNA derived from T cells, B-cell-depleted T cells, or PBMCs. Subjects who had been exposed to COVID-19, were actively infected with it, or had recovered from it provided the deeply sampled blood TCRbeta repertoires that made up the dataset. The repertoires were released in a freely available public database meant as a resource for research on the immune response to SARS-CoV-2. Samples came from the ongoing ImmuneRACE study (first 160 participants) plus 1,254 subjects from 6 global collaborators. Sample metadata almost always included a de-identified subject ID, COVID-19 status, age in years and sex. Where HLA class I and class II types were available, the types were taken from metadata supplied by the sample provider, not from assay-based typing.

As regards this clone: Its antigen remains undetermined. Per-base quality was not reported, and no clone a single base away is much larger than it.

Study-level results and caveats: The quantity of clinical and demographic metadata differed by source and by participant and was supplied without curation.

The CDR3 has 14 amino acids, counting the end cysteine and phenylalanine. Left in the record is the CDR3 DNA by itself, 42 bases read in frame from the first base. V loses 4 bases of germline sequence and J loses 5 bases, and the interval between the two ends is 15 bases. CDR1 and CDR2 are read off the germline V gene (reference sequence) as SGHNT and YYREEE. TCRbeta CDR3 regions were amplified from genomic DNA using the immunoSEQ Assay, a bias-controlled multiplex PCR. The original pipeline was this. Nucleated cell counts per sample were estimated from amplification of reference gene primers within the assay. To quantify the absolute abundance of each unique TCRbeta CDR3 rearrangement, sequence reads were collapsed and filtered. Productive Simpson clonality was computed per sample as the square root of Simpson's diversity index over productive rearrangements. TCRdb carries this immuneACCESS record with in-frame sequences only. Its versions omit some clonotypes, under half of them owing to an unresolved V gene in the studies checked, with the rest unexplained. V and J calls and clone size are given by that table; D and trimming were obtained from the DNA. This sample is represented by roughly 250,000 clones; over 80% of them were singletons. The top ten hold roughly 3.3% of the sample.

Whole blood was collected in K2EDTA tubes by collaborating institutions according to the institutions' own protocols. For TCRbeta analysis, collaborators shipped samples in one of three forms: frozen whole blood, isolated PBMCs, or DNA extracted from either of those sample types. The receptor comes from a woman aged 40 to 50 with acute or convalescent COVID-19. The chain is encoded by TRBV5-4 joined to TRBJ1-2, with no confident D gene call. Sequenced: peripheral blood. The CDR3 amino acid sequence is: CASSHGIELYGYTF. The bases read TGTGCCAGCAGCCACGGGATAGAGCTTTATGGCTACACCTTC.